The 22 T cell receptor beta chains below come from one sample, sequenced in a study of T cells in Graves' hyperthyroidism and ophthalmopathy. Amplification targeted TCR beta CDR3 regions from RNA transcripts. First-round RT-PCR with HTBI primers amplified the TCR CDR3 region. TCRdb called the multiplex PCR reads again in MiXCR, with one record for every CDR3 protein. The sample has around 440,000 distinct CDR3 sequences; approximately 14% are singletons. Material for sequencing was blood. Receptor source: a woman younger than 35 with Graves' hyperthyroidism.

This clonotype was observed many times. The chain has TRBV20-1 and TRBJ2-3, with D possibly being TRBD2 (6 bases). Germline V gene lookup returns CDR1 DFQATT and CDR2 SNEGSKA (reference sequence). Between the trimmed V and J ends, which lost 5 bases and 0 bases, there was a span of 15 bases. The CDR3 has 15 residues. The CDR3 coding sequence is TGCAGTGCTTACGTAGCGGAGCGTAGCACAGATACGCAGTATTTT. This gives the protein CSAYVAERSTDTQYF.

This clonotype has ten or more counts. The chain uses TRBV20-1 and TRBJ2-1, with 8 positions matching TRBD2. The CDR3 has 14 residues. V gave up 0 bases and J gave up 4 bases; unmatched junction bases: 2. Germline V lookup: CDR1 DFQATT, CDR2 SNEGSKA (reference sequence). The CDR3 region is CSARELAEYNEQFF. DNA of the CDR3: TGCAGTGCTAGAGAACTAGCGGAATACAATGAGCAGTTCTTC.

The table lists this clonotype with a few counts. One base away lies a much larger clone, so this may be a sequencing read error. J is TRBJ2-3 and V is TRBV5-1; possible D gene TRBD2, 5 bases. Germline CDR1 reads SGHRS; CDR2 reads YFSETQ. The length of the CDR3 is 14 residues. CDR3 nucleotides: TGTGCCAGCAGCTTGGTGGACTCCTTAGGCACGCAGTATTTT. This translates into CASSLVDSLGTQYF.

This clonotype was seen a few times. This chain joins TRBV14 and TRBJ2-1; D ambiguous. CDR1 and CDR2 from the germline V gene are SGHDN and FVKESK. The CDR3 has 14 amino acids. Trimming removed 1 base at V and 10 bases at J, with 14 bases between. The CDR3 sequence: CASSQVRAPIEQFF. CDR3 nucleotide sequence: TGTGCCAGCAGCCAAGTTCGAGCGCCTATAGAGCAGTTCTTC.

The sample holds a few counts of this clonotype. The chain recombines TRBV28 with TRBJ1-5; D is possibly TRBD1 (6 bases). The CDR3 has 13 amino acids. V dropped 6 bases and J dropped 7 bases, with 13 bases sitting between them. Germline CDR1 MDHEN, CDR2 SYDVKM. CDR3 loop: CASSDRFQQPQHF. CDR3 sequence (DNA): TGTGCCAGCAGCGACAGGTTCCAACAGCCCCAGCATTTT.

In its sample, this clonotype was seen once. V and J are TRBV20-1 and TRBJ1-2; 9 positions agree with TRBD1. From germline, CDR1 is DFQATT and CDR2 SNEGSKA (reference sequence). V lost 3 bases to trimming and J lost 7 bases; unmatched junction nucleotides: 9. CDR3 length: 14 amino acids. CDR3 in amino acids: CSARDRGVAIGYTF. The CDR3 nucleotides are TGCAGTGCTAGGGACAGGGGAGTTGCTATTGGCTACACCTTC.

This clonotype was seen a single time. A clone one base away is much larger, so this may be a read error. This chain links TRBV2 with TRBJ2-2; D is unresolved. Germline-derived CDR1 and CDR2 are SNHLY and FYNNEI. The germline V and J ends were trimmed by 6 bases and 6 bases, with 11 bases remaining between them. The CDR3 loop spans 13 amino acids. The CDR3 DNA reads TGTGCCAGCAGATCCTCCATAGCCGGGGAGCTGTTTTTT. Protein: CASRSSIAGELFF.

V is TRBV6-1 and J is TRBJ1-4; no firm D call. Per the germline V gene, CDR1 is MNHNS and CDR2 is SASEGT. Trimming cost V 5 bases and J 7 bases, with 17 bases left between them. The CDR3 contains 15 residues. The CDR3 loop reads CASSYSARSSEKLFF. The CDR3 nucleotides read TGTGCCAGCAGTTACTCAGCCAGATCATCTGAAAAACTGTTTTTT.

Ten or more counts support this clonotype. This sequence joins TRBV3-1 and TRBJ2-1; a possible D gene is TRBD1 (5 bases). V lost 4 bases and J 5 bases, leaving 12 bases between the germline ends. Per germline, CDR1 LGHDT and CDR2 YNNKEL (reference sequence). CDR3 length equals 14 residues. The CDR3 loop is CASSLGQVNNEQFF. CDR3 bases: TGTGCCAGCAGCCTAGGACAAGTAAACAATGAGCAGTTCTTC.

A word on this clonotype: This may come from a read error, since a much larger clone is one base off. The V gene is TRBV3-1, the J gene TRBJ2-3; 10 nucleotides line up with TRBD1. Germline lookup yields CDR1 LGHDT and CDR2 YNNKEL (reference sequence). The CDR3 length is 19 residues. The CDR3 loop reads CASGQVFKGRDRGPNTQYF. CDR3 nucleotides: TGTGCCAGCGGCCAAGTTTTCAAAGGTCGGGACAGGGGACCGAATACGCAGTATTTT.

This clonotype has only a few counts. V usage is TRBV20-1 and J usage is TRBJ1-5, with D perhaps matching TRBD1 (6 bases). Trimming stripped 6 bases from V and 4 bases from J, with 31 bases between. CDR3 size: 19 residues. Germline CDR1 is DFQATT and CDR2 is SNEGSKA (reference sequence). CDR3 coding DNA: TGCAGTGCCTTAAAACACCGAGGGGGGGCGAGTGGGGAGAATCAGCCCCAGCATTTT. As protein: CSALKHRGGASGENQPQHF.

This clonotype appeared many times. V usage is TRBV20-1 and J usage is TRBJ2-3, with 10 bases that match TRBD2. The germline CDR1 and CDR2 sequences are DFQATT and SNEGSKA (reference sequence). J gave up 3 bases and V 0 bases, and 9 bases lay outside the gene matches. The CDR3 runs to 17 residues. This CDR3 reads CSARDAYPSGRTDTQYF. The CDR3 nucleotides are TGCAGTGCTAGAGATGCTTACCCTAGCGGGAGAACAGATACGCAGTATTTT.

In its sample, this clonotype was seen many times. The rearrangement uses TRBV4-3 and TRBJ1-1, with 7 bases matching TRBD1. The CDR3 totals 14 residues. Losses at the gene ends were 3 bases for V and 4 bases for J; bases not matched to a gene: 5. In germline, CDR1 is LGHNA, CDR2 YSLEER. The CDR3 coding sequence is TGCGCCAGCAGCCACTACAGGGGTGGCACTGAAGCTTTCTTT. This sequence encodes CASSHYRGGTEAFF.

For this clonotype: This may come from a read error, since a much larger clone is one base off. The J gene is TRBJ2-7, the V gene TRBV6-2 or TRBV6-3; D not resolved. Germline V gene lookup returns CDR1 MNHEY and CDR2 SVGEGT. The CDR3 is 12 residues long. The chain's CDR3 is CAGSSLGYEQYF. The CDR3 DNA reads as TGTGCCGGCAGCTCTCTGGGCTACGAGCAGTACTTC.

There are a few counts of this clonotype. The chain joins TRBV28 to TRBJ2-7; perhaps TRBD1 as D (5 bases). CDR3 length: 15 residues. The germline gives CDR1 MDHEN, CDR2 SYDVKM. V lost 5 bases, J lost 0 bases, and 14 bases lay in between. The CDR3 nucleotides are TGTGCCAGCAGTCCCCCCCGGACATTCTCCTACGAGCAGTACTTC. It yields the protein CASSPPRTFSYEQYF.

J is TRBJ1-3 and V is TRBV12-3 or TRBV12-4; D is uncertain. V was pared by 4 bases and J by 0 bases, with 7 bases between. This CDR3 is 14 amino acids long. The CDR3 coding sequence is TGTGCCAGCAGTTCCTCGGCCTCTGGAAACACCATATATTTT. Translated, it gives CASSSSASGNTIYF.

The CDR3 here is CSVMPQQIYGYTF. CDR3 DNA: TGCAGCGTTATGCCCCAACAAATCTATGGCTACACCTTC. The chain has TRBV29-1 and TRBJ1-2, with no clear D. The CDR3 covers 13 residues. Between the trimmed V and J ends, which lost 5 bases and 4 bases, there was a span of 14 bases. Germline-derived CDR1 and CDR2 are SQVTM and ANQGSEA.

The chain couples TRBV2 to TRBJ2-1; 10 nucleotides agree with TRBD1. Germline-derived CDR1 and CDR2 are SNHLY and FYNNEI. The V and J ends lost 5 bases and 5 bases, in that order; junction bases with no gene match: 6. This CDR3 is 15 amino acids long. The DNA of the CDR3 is TGTGCCAGCAGTTGGACAGGGGGGGCCAACAATGAGCAGTTCTTC. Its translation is CASSWTGGANNEQFF.

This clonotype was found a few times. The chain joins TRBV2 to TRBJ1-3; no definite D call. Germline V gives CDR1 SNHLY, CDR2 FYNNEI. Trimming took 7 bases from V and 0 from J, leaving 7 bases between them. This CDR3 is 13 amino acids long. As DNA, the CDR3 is TGTGCCAGCAACTCTGGCTCTGGAAACACCATATATTTT. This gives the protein CASNSGSGNTIYF.

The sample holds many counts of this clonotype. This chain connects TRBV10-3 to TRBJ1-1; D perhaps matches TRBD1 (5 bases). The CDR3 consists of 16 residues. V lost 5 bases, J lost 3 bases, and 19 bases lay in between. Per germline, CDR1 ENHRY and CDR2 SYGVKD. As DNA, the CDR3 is TGTGCCATCAGTAAAAACTCAGGGTTGAGGCACACTGAAGCTTTCTTT. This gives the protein CAISKNSGLRHTEAFF.

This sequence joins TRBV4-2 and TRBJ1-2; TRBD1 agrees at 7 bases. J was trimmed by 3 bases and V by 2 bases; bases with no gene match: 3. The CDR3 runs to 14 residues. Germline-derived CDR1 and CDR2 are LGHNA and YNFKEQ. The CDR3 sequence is CASSQIQGDYGYTF. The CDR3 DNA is TGTGCCAGCAGCCAAATCCAGGGGGACTATGGCTACACCTTC.

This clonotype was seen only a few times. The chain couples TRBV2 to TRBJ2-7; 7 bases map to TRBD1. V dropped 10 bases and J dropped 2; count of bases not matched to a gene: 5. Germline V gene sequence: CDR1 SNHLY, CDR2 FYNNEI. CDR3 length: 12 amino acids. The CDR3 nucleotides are TGTGCCACAGGACAGGCGACCTACGAGCAGTACTTC. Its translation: CATGQATYEQYF.